The rows below give T cell receptor beta chains drawn from one sample of a study of cytomegalovirus exposure and HLA in healthy donors. Clones were sequenced by immunoSEQ multiplex PCR, and TCRdb holds only the in-frame ones, with some missing. The data show 95,000 to 150,000 clones, around 86% seen once. The sequenced material came from PBMCs. These receptors all stem from a woman between 40 and 55 years old in good health and CMV-seronegative. Each CDR3 is given with its conserved first and last residue. Each record gives: J gene, V gene, D gene, clone size, CDR3 DNA, CDR3 protein. A D gene is named only where the DNA matches it firmly. A row's size may be missing; if present it is once, few, many or a size class.

TRBJ2-7 TRBV2 TRBD2 - TGTGCCAGCAGTGAAGGGGAGTTAGCGGGCTCCTACGAGCAGTACTTC CASSEGELAGSYEQYF
TRBJ1-2 TRBV9 TRBD1 - TGTGCCAGCGGTGACAGGGATATTAACTATGGCTACACCTTC CASGDRDINYGYTF
TRBJ1-1 TRBV6-1 - - TGTGCCAGCAGTGTCACAGGGATCAACACTGAAGCTTTCTTT CASSVTGINTEAFF
TRBJ2-7 TRBV7-9 - - TGTGCCAGCAGCCACGATTCCGATCGGGGTTACGAGCAGTACTTC CASSHDSDRGYEQYF
TRBJ1-5 TRBV19 - - TGTGCCAGTAGTCTCATTGGGACACCGCTGGTGAGCAATCAGCCCCAGCATTTT CASSLIGTPLVSNQPQHF
TRBJ1-3 TRBV6-1 TRBD1 few TGTGCCAGCAGCGACTACAGGGGCTCTGGAAACACCATATATTTT CASSDYRGSGNTIYF
TRBJ1-2 TRBV14 TRBD1 once TGTGTCAGCAGCCACCTGGACAGGGAGCTCTATGGCTACACCTTC CVSSHLDRELYGYTF
TRBJ1-1 TRBV5-1 - few TGCGCCAGCAGCGGGGAGGGAGGCACTGAAGCTTTCTTT CASSGEGGTEAFF
TRBJ1-1 TRBV5-1 TRBD1 - TGCGCCAGCAGCCTGGACCCGACCGGGACAGTCCTTAGGAACACTGAAGCTTTCTTT CASSLDPTGTVLRNTEAFF
TRBJ2-7 TRBV20-1 - once TGCAGTGCCTCGGGAAGCGGCGAGCAGTACTTC CSASGSGEQYF
TRBJ2-7 TRBV15 TRBD1 once TGTGCCACCAGCAGAGGACAGGGGGCGCTTTCTTACGAGCAGTACTTC CATSRGQGALSYEQYF
TRBJ2-7 TRBV20-1 - - TGCAGTGCTAGCAGCAGGGACGAGCAGTACTTC CSASSRDEQYF
TRBJ1-2 TRBV5-1 TRBD1 - TGCGCCAGCAGCCCGGGGACAGCGATTAACTATGGCTACACCTTC CASSPGTAINYGYTF
TRBJ1-2 TRBV6-5 - - TGTGCCAGCAGTTACAGGGGAATCGTCCATGGCTACACCTTC CASSYRGIVHGYTF
TRBJ2-3 TRBV21-1 - - TGTGCCAGCAGTACCCCGGGACTAGCGGGGGGGCCCCTGGGCACAGATACGCAGTATTTT CASSTPGLAGGPLGTDTQYF